Detailed here is one T cell receptor (beta chain). Its antigen is unknown. This sample was taken from a study of T cells in localized non-small cell lung cancer. Findings and caveats of the study: Sequencing was restricted to one tumor region; therefore, heterogeneity remains possible. Median around 60 top-100 tumor clones were shared with paired adjacent lung. With higher T cell density in blood came longer overall survival.

Measured with immunoSEQ multiplex PCR; TCRdb has only the in-frame clones, and not every one. This table holds 1,500 to 2,500 clones, around 21% found once. Per the germline V gene, CDR1 is MNHGY and CDR2 is SAAAGT. The CDR3 is 14 amino acids. V lost 6 bases and J lost 0; bases outside the gene matches: 1. The sequences come from normal lung tissue next to the tumor, collected before any cancer treatment. The TCR originated in a woman aged 40 to 75 with stage I lung adenocarcinoma. The chain uses TRBV6-8 and TRBJ2-1; 8 positions agree with TRBD1. CDR3 region: CASRTGGSYNEQFF. Here the CDR3 DNA reads TGTGCCAGCAGAACAGGGGGCTCCTACAATGAGCAGTTCTTC.